This T cell receptor (beta chain) was identified during a study of blood T cell repertoires in COVID-19. Study at large: Sources were T cells, B-cell-depleted T cells, or PBMCs; the material itself was cDNA or gDNA.

From germline, CDR1 is SNHLY and CDR2 FYNNEI. CDR3 size: 15 residues. V shed 6 bases and J 4 bases; nucleotides not matched to a gene: 10. Authors' methods: Counts of nucleated cells, estimated from reference gene primer amplification, were obtained. TCRdb's table, derived via immunoSEQ multiplex PCR, lists solely in-frame clones and lacks some. V, J and clone size are those of that table, while D and trimming were read from the DNA. The table lists 73,000 or so clones, approximately 80% of them singletons. The material sequenced was peripheral blood. The chain combines TRBV2 with TRBJ1-2, with 8 bases fitting TRBD1. This clonotype was sampled from a woman aged 60 to 75 with acute or convalescent COVID-19. The CDR3 bases are TGTGCCAGCAGCACACCAGGACAGGGACTCTATGGCTACACCTTC. Translating gives CASSTPGQGLYGYTF.